What follows are 26 T cell receptor beta chains derived from one specimen sequenced in a study of control samples from healthy donors and cancer patients. This table comes from immunoSEQ multiplex PCR, and its TCRdb copy is limited to in-frame clones, with some not included. The table lists 150,000 to 200,000 clones, just under 95% of them singletons. The sequencing input was blood. The receptors come from a woman in her forties in good health.

This chain uses TRBV4-2 with TRBJ1-2; TRBD1 matches 10 bases. This CDR3 comprises 13 residues. Trimming at V came to 1 base and at J to 9 bases, leaving 2 bases not matched to a gene. Germline CDR1 is LGHNA and CDR2 is YNFKEQ. The CDR3 loop reads CASSQGDRGSYTF. CDR3 DNA sequence: TGTGCCAGCAGCCAAGGGGACAGGGGTAGCTACACCTTC.

The rearrangement links TRBV11-2 to TRBJ2-5; D is perhaps TRBD1 (6 bases). The CDR3 runs 13 residues. CDR1 is SGHAT, CDR2 FQNNGV, per germline. V was clipped by 5 bases and J by 2 bases, with 9 bases between them. This chain's CDR3 is CASSQGSQETQYF. The CDR3, as DNA: TGTGCCAGCAGCCAGGGGTCTCAAGAGACCCAGTACTTC. The variable domain in full, completed from reference TRBV11-2 and TRBJ2-5, reads EAGVAQSPRYKIIEKRQSVAFWCNPISGHATLYWYQQILGQGPKLLIQFQNNGVVDDSQLPKDRFSAERLKGVDSTLKIQPAKLEDSAVYLCASSQGSQETQYFGPGTRLLVL.

The chain combines TRBV9 with TRBJ1-3; D is unresolved. The V gene's germline CDR1 is SGDLS and CDR2 YYNGEE. This CDR3 comprises 17 residues. V was pared by 0 bases and J by 3 bases, with 16 bases between. The CDR3 loop is CASSVGIGQMSGNTIYF. Written as DNA, the CDR3 is TGTGCCAGCAGCGTAGGGATAGGCCAGATGAGTGGAAACACCATATATTTT.

The rearrangement links TRBV3-1 (or the pseudogene TRBV3-2) to TRBJ1-2; 9 positions match TRBD1. V lost 0 bases, J lost 3 bases, and 5 bases stayed unmatched. The CDR3 contains 16 residues. Germline V gives CDR1 LGHDT, CDR2 YNNKEL (reference sequence). Here the CDR3 reads CASSQDGTGRYYGYTF. Written as DNA, the CDR3 is TGTGCCAGCAGCCAAGATGGGACAGGGAGGTACTATGGCTACACCTTC.

The rearrangement links TRBV15 to TRBJ1-1, with 7 bases that match TRBD1. The V gene's germline CDR1 is LNHNV and CDR2 YYDKDF (reference sequence). The CDR3 has 14 amino acids. V was clipped by 3 bases and J by 11 bases; unmatched bases: 12. The CDR3 nucleotides are TGTGCCACCAGCAGCGCGAAGACAGGGTTGGAGGCTTTCTTT. Encoded protein: CATSSAKTGLEAFF.

CDR3 nucleotides: TGTGCCAGTAGGGGGGGCAGGGGGCCCTGGATAAGCACAGATACGCAGTATTTT. Its protein is CASRGGRGPWISTDTQYF. The chain employs TRBV19 and TRBJ2-3, with 8 bases identical to TRBD1. Germline loops: CDR1 LNHDA, CDR2 SQIVND (reference sequence). The trim removed 6 bases at V and 0 bases at J, leaving 14 bases unmatched. CDR3 length equals 18 residues.

The chain couples TRBV2 to TRBJ1-2; the D is unclear. The germline V gene encodes CDR1 SNHLY and CDR2 FYNNEI. The CDR3 is 11 residues long. Deletions cut 6 bases from V and 7 bases from J, with 9 bases between. CDR3 nucleotides: TGTGCCAGCAGCCAAGACCTTGGCTACACCTTC. Residues: CASSQDLGYTF. The variable domain in full, completed from reference TRBV2 and TRBJ1-2, reads EPEVTQTPSHQVTQMGQEVILRCVPISNHLYFYWYRQILGQKVEFLVSFYNNEISEKSEIFDDQFSVERPDGSNFTLKIRSTKLEDSAMYFCASSQDLGYTFGSGTRLTVV.

The rearrangement uses TRBV5-1 and TRBJ1-5, with D possibly being TRBD1 (5 bases). The CDR3 totals 14 residues. Per the germline V gene, CDR1 is SGHRS and CDR2 is YFSETQ. Trimming removed 4 bases at V and 5 bases at J, with 13 bases between. The CDR3 DNA follows: TGCGCCAGCAGCCCCGACAGTGTGGATCAGCCCCAGCATTTT. Its translation: CASSPDSVDQPQHF. The entire variable domain, with the rest obtained from reference TRBV5-1 and TRBJ1-5, is as follows: KAGVTQTPRYLIKTRGQQVTLSCSPISGHRSVSWYQQTPGQGLQFLFEYFSETQRNKGNFPGRFSGRQFSNSRSEMNVSTLELGDSALYLCASSPDSVDQPQHFGDGTRLSIL.

The CDR3 DNA is TGTGCCAGCAGCCAGAGGACAGGGGGGAACACTGAAGCTTTCTTT. Amino acid sequence: CASSQRTGGNTEAFF. The chain employs TRBV7-9 and TRBJ1-1; 10 bases map to TRBD1. CDR3 length equals 15 residues. Germline V gene lookup returns CDR1 SEHNR and CDR2 FQNEAQ (reference sequence). V lost 5 bases, J lost 1 base, and 4 bases stayed unmatched.

This clone was observed a single time. The chain links TRBV29-1 to TRBJ1-2; D is ambiguous. CDR3 size: 13 residues. Per germline, CDR1 SQVTM and CDR2 ANQGSEA. The germline V and J ends were trimmed by 4 bases and 0 bases, with 9 bases remaining between them. The CDR3 protein is CSVAAGTNYGYTF. The DNA for the CDR3 is TGCAGCGTTGCGGCAGGCACTAACTATGGCTACACCTTC.

This chain connects TRBV5-5 to TRBJ2-5; 8 positions match TRBD2. This CDR3 comprises 16 residues. Germline values: CDR1 SGHKS, CDR2 YYEKEE (reference sequence). V lost 0 bases, J lost 5 bases, and 9 bases stayed unmatched. The CDR3 DNA follows: TGTGCCAGCAGCTTGGGGGCGCGGGGGGCGCGGGAGACCCAGTACTTC. Protein sequence: CASSLGARGARETQYF.

This clone showed up just once. This chain links TRBV20-1 with TRBJ2-7; the D is unclear. V lost 3 bases and J 3 bases, leaving 6 bases between the germline ends. The CDR3 loop spans 11 amino acids. In germline, CDR1 is DFQATT, CDR2 SNEGSKA (reference sequence). This CDR3 is CSASFGYEQYF. CDR3 bases: TGCAGTGCTAGTTTCGGCTACGAGCAGTACTTC.

The gene calls are TRBV6-2 or TRBV6-3 and TRBJ1-2; 7 positions match TRBD1. Germline V CDR1 and CDR2: MNHEY, SVGEGT. This CDR3 comprises 16 residues. The V gene end was trimmed by 0 bases and the J gene end by 4 bases; junction bases not matched to a gene: 8. CDR3 sequence reads: CASSYSTGEYGYGYTF. CDR3 bases: TGTGCCAGCAGTTACTCAACAGGGGAGTATGGCTATGGCTACACCTTC.

This rearrangement joins TRBV6-5 to TRBJ1-1; a possible D gene is TRBD1 (6 bases). Germline assignment: CDR1 MNHEY and CDR2 SVGAGI. Trimming took 5 bases from V and 0 from J, leaving 13 bases between them. The CDR3 has 15 amino acids. Here the CDR3 reads CASSPGTFLNTEAFF. CDR3 bases: TGTGCCAGCAGTCCCGGGACATTTCTGAACACTGAAGCTTTCTTT.

The chain links TRBV5-6 to TRBJ2-2; no reliable D call. Per germline, CDR1 SGHDT and CDR2 YYEEEE. This CDR3 is 15 amino acids long. V was pared by 5 bases and J by 1 base, with 12 bases between. The CDR3 DNA is TGTGCCAGCAGGTCCAGGATAGAGAACACCGGGGAGCTGTTTTTT. This encodes CASRSRIENTGELFF.

The rearrangement uses TRBV6-5 and TRBJ1-2, with 12 nucleotides matching TRBD1. Looked up from germline, CDR1 is MNHEY and CDR2 is SVGAGI. The trim removed 4 bases at V and 6 bases at J, leaving 9 bases unmatched. CDR3 length: 16 residues. CDR3 amino acids: CASSLSPGQGANGYTF. CDR3 nucleotides: TGTGCCAGCAGTTTGTCTCCGGGACAGGGGGCGAATGGCTACACCTTC.

This clone was observed once. V is TRBV19 and J is TRBJ2-3; maybe TRBD2 (6 bases). CDR1 and CDR2 (germline): LNHDA, SQIVND (reference sequence). V was cut by 10 bases and J by 6 bases, with 20 bases left in between. The length of the CDR3 is 14 residues. CDR3 residues: CATSPWRELDTQYF. The CDR3 nucleotides read TGTGCCACCAGTCCTTGGCGGGAATTGGATACGCAGTATTTT.

The chain links TRBV19 to TRBJ2-7, with D possibly TRBD1 on 5 matching bases. The V end lost 1 base, the J end lost 5 bases, and 15 bases lay between the germline ends. The length of the CDR3 is 15 residues. CDR1 is LNHDA, CDR2 SQIVND, per germline (reference sequence). The CDR3 loop is CASSIAGRASDEQYF. For the CDR3, the DNA is TGTGCCAGTAGTATAGCCGGCAGGGCCTCTGACGAGCAGTACTTC.

The V and J genes are TRBV28 and TRBJ1-2, with D perhaps matching TRBD1 (5 bases). The germline V and J ends were trimmed by 6 bases and 1 base, with 18 bases remaining between them. Germline lookup yields CDR1 MDHEN and CDR2 SYDVKM. This CDR3 spans 16 amino acids. CDR3 coding DNA: TGTGCCAGCAGGCCCGGGGTGGGGGGTATTAACTATGGCTACACCTTC. Translating it yields CASRPGVGGINYGYTF.

The V call is TRBV21-1, the J call TRBJ2-3; no check of the table's D call, TRBD1, against the DNA was made. TRBV21-1 is classified as a pseudogene. The CDR3 runs to 16 residues. The CDR3 loop reads CASSKVNRQVPDTQYF. The DNA for the CDR3 is TGTGCCAGCAGCAAAGTAAACAGGCAGGTGCCAGATACGCAGTATTTT.

The chain uses TRBV2 and TRBJ1-4, with TRBD1 as a possible D gene (5 bases). Trimming took 7 bases from V and 3 from J, leaving 15 bases between them. Looked up from germline, CDR1 is SNHLY and CDR2 is FYNNEI. The CDR3 is 15 amino acids. The CDR3, as DNA: TGTGCCAGCAATATACAACAGGTCCCTAATGAAAAACTGTTTTTT. Translating gives CASNIQQVPNEKLFF.

The chain couples TRBV3-1 (or the pseudogene TRBV3-2) to TRBJ2-7; 9 bases are shared with TRBD2. Germline V CDR1 and CDR2: LGHDT, YNNKEL (reference sequence). J was trimmed by 6 bases and V by 4 bases; bases with no gene match: 10. The CDR3 is 15 amino acids. The CDR3 bases are TGTGCCAGCAGCCCCATAATAGCGGGAGCTCCCGAGCAGTACTTC. Its protein product is CASSPIIAGAPEQYF.

The genes are TRBV6-5 and TRBJ1-1, with 10 bases that match TRBD1. This CDR3 is built from 14 residues. The germline gives CDR1 MNHEY, CDR2 SVGAGI. J gave up 4 bases and V 4 bases, and 3 bases lay outside the gene matches. The CDR3 DNA reads as TGTGCCAGCAGTTTGGGGACAGGGGTCACTGAAGCTTTCTTT. Translating gives CASSLGTGVTEAFF.

This rearrangement joins TRBV5-1 to TRBJ2-4; D is ambiguous. The CDR3 length is 14 residues. CDR1 and CDR2 (germline): SGHRS, YFSETQ. Trimming stripped 0 bases from V and 6 bases from J, with 10 bases between. CDR3 sequence reads: CASSLVSGGNIQYF. DNA of the CDR3: TGCGCCAGCAGCTTGGTATCGGGTGGAAACATTCAGTACTTC.

The chain links TRBV19 to TRBJ1-5; 7 nucleotides align to TRBD1. The CDR3 spans 11 residues. Germline-derived CDR1 and CDR2 are LNHDA and SQIVND (reference sequence). DNA of the CDR3: TGTACTATGACAGGGAATCAGCCCCAGCATTTT. It yields the protein CTMTGNQPQHF.

As concerns this clone: The junction departs from the called germline gene at one end, perhaps through a read error. The CDR3 loop reads CASRYLGQDSYEQYF. CDR3 sequence (DNA): TGTGCCAGCAGGTACTTAGGACAGGACTCCTACGAGCAGTACTTC. The chain combines TRBV6-5 with TRBJ2-7, with 7 nucleotides matching TRBD1. Germline lookup yields CDR1 MNHEY and CDR2 SVGAGI. The CDR3 runs to 15 residues.